The rows below give T cell receptor beta chains drawn from one sample of a study of shared T cell receptors in the human thymus. Clones were read by immunoSEQ multiplex PCR, and TCRdb kept only the in-frame ones, dropping some. The sample consists of 630,000 or so clones, approximately 89% of them appearing once. The same specimen was also included in a second study, on human thymus T cells.

The material sequenced was thymocytes. The origin of the receptors is a boy in the first two years of life with a congenital heart defect. The CDR3 runs from the conserved cysteine through the conserved F or W. Each record gives: V gene, J gene, CDR3 protein.

TRBV2	TRBJ1-2	CASSVGGAEGYTF
TRBV14	TRBJ1-4	CASSSGTGFLRREKLFF
TRBV28	TRBJ1-5	CASSPSRGKNQPQHF
TRBV7-2	TRBJ2-5	CASSTLRDRVQETQYF
TRBV28	TRBJ1-5	CATHTGPQPQHF
TRBV5-1	TRBJ1-4	CASSDNTATNEKLLF
TRBV4-1	TRBJ1-5	CASSHSSNQPQHF
TRBV6-1	TRBJ1-1	CASSGGQGAPTEAFF
TRBV11-2	TRBJ2-3	CASSPGAGGVSDTQYF
TRBV9	TRBJ1-2	CASSGRQGSPSVSYTF
TRBV11-2	TRBJ1-1	CASSFLDRAPNTEAFF
TRBV7-2	TRBJ2-6	CASSSRAVSSGANVLTF
TRBV7-2	TRBJ2-7	CASSARLGAPIHYEQYF
TRBV28	TRBJ2-7	CASSPTPGLADQYEQYF
TRBV29-1	TRBJ2-7	CSVPVEGATYEQYF
TRBV28	TRBJ2-1	CASSLWAGTSGSGEQFF
TRBV4-3	TRBJ1-2	CASSQDEADRAHYGYTF
TRBV6-5	TRBJ1-5	CASSYSDRVQPQHF
TRBV29-1	TRBJ2-5	CSETARSGMKETQYF
TRBV19	TRBJ1-5	CASSTQTDRVGQPQHF
TRBV6-6	TRBJ2-1	CASSGQGGFNEQFF
TRBV7-6	TRBJ1-1	CASSPSMNTEAFF
TRBV28	TRBJ1-1	CASSQRGQGNTEAFF
TRBV14	TRBJ2-1	CASTSTGIRSYNEQFF
TRBV27	TRBJ2-2	CASSRHIANTGELFF
TRBV5-1	TRBJ2-4	CASSGGTSSKNIQYF
TRBV7-9	TRBJ2-1	CASSSGQRYSYNEQFF
TRBV7-9	TRBJ2-7	CATTETSDYEQYF
TRBV4-1	TRBJ1-2	CASSQQGEFNYGYTF
TRBV7-9	TRBJ2-5	CASSPRTYQETQYF
TRBV6-5	TRBJ1-1	CASSPPGLDTEAFF
TRBV11-2	TRBJ1-1	CASSLIQGINAEAFF
TRBV5-1	TRBJ2-1	CASFGSGTGDNEQFF